The text below deals with one T cell receptor beta chain. Its antigen remains unknown. Extracted from the samples, RNA was reverse transcribed into cDNA to serve as the sequencing template. Assay used: immunoSEQ multiplex PCR; TCRdb lists only in-frame clones, some missing. The sample lists some 240,000 clones; 50% to 65% were seen once. Collection of lesional scalp punch biopsies and peripheral blood was performed in alopecia areata patients. This record comes from a study of CD8+ T cells in alopecia areata. The overall study: After 6 to 18 months of tofacitinib, follow-up continued 6 months off drug.

The study's findings and limits: Lesional tissue from the scalp (especially in alopecia totalis/universalis) showed higher clonality than normal scalp.

Trimming stripped 6 bases from V and 5 bases from J, with 14 bases between. Germline-derived CDR1 and CDR2 are MGHRA and YSYEKL. The CDR3 length is 13 residues. The V gene is TRBV4-1, the J gene TRBJ2-7; no clear D gene. The sequence came from a human donor with alopecia areata. The sample in question was CD4+ T cells sorted from blood, obtained at week 0. The CDR3 reads CASSRGLPHEQYF. The CDR3 DNA sequence: TGCGCCAGCAGTAGAGGCTTGCCTCACGAGCAGTACTTC.